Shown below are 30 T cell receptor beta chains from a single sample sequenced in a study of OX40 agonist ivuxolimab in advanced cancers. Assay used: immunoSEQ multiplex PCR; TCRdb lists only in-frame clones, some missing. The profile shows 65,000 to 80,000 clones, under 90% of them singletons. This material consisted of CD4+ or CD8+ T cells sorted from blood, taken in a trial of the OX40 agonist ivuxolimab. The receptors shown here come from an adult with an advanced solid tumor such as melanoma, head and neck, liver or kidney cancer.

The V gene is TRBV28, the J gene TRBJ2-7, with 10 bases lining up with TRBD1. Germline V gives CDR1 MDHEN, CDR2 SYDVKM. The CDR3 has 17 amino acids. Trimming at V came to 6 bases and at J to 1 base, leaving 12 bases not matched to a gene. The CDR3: CASSLRPGTGASYEQYF. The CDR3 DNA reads TGTGCCAGCAGCTTAAGGCCCGGGACAGGGGCGTCCTACGAGCAGTACTTC.

The CDR3 is CATTIPNTGELFF. The CDR3 nucleotides read TGTGCCACCACAATCCCGAACACCGGGGAGCTGTTTTTT. This chain connects TRBV15 to TRBJ2-2; D gene ambiguous. The germline V gene has CDR1 LNHNV and CDR2 YYDKDF (reference sequence). Trimming took 7 bases from V and 0 from J, leaving 6 bases between them. This CDR3 region has 13 residues.

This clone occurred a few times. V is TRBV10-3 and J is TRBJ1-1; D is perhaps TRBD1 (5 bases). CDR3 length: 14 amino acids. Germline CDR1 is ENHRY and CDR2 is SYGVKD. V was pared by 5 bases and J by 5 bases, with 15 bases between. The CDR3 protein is CAISTGTPGTEAFF. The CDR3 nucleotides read TGTGCCATCAGTACCGGGACCCCCGGAACTGAAGCTTTCTTT.

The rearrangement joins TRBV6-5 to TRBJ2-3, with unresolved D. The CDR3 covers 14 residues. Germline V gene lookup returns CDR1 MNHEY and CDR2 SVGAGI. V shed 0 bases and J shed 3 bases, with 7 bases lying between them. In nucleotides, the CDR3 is TGTGCCAGCAGTTACTCTTGGGGTACAGATACGCAGTATTTT. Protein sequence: CASSYSWGTDTQYF.

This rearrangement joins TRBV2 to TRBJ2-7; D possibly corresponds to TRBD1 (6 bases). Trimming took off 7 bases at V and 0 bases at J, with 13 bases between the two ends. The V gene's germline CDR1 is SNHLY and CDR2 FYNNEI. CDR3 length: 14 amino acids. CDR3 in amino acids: CASKGEFPSYEQYF. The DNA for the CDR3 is TGTGCCAGCAAGGGGGAGTTCCCCTCCTACGAGCAGTACTTC.

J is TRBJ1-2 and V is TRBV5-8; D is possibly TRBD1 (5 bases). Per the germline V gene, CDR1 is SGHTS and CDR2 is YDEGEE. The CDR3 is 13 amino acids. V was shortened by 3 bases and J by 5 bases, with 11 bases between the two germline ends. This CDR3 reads CASSSTQGYGYTF. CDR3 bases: TGTGCCAGCAGCTCTACGCAGGGATATGGCTACACCTTC.

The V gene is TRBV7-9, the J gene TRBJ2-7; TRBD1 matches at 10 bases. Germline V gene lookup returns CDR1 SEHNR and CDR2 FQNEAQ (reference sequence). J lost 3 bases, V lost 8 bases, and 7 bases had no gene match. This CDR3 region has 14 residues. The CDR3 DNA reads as TGTGCCAGCGGGAGACAGGGGGCTGGCTACGAGCAGTACTTC. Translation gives CASGRQGAGYEQYF.

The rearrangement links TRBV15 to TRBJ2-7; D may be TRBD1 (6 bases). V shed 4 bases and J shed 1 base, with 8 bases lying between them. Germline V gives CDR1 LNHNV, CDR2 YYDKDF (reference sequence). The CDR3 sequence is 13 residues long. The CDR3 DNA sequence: TGTGCCACCAGCAACAGGGTGTCCTACGAGCAGTACTTC. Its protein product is CATSNRVSYEQYF.

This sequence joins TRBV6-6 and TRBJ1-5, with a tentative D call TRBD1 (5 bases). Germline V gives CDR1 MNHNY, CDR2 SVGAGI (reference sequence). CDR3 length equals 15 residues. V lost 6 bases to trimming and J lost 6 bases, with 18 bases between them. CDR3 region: CASRPDGRGIQPQHF. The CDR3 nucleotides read TGTGCCAGCAGACCTGACGGGAGGGGAATTCAGCCCCAGCATTTT.

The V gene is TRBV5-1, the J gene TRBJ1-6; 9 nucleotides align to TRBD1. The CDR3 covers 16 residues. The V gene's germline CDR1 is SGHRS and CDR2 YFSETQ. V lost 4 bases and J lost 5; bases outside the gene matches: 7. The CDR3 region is CASSKEGQGHNSPLHF. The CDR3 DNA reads TGCGCCAGCAGCAAGGAGGGACAGGGTCATAATTCACCCCTCCACTTT.

The CDR3 sequence: CASSTATGIEQFF. CDR3 coding DNA: TGTGCCAGCAGCACCGCGACAGGGATTGAGCAGTTCTTC. The rearrangement joins TRBV11-2 to TRBJ2-1; 7 positions agree with TRBD1. The CDR3 totals 13 residues. Germline V lookup: CDR1 SGHAT, CDR2 FQNNGV. Trimming at V came to 5 bases and at J to 9 bases, leaving 7 bases not matched to a gene.

The CDR3 is CASSEWTLQGSEQYF. The DNA of the CDR3 is TGTGCCAGCAGTGAATGGACCCTGCAGGGTAGCGAGCAGTACTTC. The V call is TRBV25-1, the J call TRBJ2-7, with a possible D match to TRBD1 (5 bases). With 1 base removed from V and 6 bases from J, the gap between germline ends came to 16 bases. Germline loops: CDR1 MGHDK, CDR2 SYGVNS. This CDR3 is built from 15 residues.

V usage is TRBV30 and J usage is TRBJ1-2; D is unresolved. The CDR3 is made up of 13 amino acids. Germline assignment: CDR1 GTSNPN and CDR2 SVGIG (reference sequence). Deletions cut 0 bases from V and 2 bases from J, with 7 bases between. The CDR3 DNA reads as TGTGCCTGGAGTGTATCGGAGAACTATGGCTACACCTTC. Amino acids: CAWSVSENYGYTF. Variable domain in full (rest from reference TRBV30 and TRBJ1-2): SQTIHQWPATLVQPVGSPLSLECTVEGTSNPNLYWYRQAAGRGLQLLFYSVGIGQISSEVPQNLSASRPQDRQFILSSKKLLLSDSGFYLCAWSVSENYGYTFGSGTRLTVV.

This CDR3 reads CASSTSGLAGVAQYF. The CDR3 region has the DNA TGTGCCAGCAGTACCTCGGGACTAGCGGGAGTGGCGCAGTATTTT. The rearrangement joins TRBV6-6 to TRBJ2-3; TRBD2 matches 14 bases. This CDR3 region has 15 residues. Germline-derived CDR1 and CDR2 are MNHNY and SVGAGI (reference sequence). Germline trimming cut 5 bases from V and 10 bases from J; bases unmatched to any gene: 8.

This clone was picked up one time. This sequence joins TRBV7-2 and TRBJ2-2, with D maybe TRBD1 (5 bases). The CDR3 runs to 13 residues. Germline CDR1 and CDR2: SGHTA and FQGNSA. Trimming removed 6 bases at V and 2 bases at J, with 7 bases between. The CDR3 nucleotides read TGTGCCAGCAGTGACAGAAACACCGGGGAGCTGTTTTTT. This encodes CASSDRNTGELFF.

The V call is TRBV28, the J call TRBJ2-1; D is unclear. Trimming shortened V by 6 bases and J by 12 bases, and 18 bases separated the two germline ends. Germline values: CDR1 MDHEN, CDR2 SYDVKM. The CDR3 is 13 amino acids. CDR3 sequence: CASSLLMARGQFF. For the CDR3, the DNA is TGTGCCAGCAGCCTACTGATGGCGCGAGGGCAGTTCTTC.

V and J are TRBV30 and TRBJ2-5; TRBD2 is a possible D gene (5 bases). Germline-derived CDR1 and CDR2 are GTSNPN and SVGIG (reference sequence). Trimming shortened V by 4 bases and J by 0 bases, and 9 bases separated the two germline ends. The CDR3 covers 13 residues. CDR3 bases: TGTGCCTGGACTGCCGGGGACCAAGAGACCCAGTACTTC. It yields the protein CAWTAGDQETQYF.

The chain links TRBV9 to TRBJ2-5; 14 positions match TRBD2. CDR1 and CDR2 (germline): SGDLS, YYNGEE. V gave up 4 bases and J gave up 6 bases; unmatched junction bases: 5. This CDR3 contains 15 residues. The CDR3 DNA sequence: TGTGCCAGCAGCCTTGGACTAGCGGGGGGACAGACCCAGTACTTC. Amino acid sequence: CASSLGLAGGQTQYF.

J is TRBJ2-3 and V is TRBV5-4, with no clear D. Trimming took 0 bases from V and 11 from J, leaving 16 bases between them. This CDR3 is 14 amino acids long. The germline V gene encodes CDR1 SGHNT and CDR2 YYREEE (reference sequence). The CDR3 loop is CASSLDGLTYLQYF. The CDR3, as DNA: TGTGCCAGCAGCTTGGATGGGTTGACTTACCTGCAGTATTTT. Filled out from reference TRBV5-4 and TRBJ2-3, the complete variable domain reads ETGVTQSPTHLIKTRGQQVTLRCSSQSGHNTVSWYQQALGQGPQFIFQYYREEENGRGNFPPRFSGLQFPNYSSELNVNALELDDSALYLCASSLDGLTYLQYFGPGTRLTVL.

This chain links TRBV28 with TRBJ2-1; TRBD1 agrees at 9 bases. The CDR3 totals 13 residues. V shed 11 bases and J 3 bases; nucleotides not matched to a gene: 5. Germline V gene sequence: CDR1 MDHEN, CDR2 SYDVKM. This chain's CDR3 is CAGGDRDYNEQFF. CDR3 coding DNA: TGTGCCGGGGGGGACAGGGACTACAATGAGCAGTTCTTC.

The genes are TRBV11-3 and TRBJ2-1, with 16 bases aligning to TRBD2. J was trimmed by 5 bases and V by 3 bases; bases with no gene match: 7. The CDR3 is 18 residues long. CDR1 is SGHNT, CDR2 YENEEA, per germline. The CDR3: CASSFSGTSGGGDNEQFF. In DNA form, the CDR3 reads TGTGCCAGCAGCTTCTCCGGGACTAGCGGGGGGGGCGACAATGAGCAGTTCTTC.

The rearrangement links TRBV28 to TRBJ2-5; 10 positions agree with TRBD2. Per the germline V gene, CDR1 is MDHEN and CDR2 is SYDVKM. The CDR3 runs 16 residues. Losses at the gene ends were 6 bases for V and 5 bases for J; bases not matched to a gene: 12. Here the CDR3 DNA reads TGTGCCAGCAGCCGAACTAGCGGGGTACAAGGGGAGACCCAGTACTTC. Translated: CASSRTSGVQGETQYF.

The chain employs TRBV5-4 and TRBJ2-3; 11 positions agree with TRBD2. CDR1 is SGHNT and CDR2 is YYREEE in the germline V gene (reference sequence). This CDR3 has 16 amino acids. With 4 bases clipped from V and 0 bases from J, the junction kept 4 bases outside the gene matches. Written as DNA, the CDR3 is TGTGCCAGCAGCCCGGGGACTAGCGGCAGCACAGATACGCAGTATTTT. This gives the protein CASSPGTSGSTDTQYF.

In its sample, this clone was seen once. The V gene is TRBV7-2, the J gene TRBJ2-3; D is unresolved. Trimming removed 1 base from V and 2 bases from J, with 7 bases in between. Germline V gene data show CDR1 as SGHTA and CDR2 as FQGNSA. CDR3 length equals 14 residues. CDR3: CASSLVGLTDTQYF. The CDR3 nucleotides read TGTGCCAGCAGCTTAGTGGGCCTCACAGATACGCAGTATTTT.

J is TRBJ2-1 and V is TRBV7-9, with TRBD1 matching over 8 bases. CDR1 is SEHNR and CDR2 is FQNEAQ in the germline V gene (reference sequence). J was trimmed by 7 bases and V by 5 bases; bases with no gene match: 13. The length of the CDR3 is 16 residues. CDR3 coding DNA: TGTGCCAGCAGCCCCAACCCCTACAGGGGGACGAATGAGCAGTTCTTC. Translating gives CASSPNPYRGTNEQFF. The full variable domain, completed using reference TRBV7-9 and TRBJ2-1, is DTGVSQNPRHKITKRGQNVTFRCDPISEHNRLYWYRQTLGQGPEFLTYFQNEAQLEKSRLLSDRFSAERPKGSFSTLEIQRTEQGDSAMYLCASSPNPYRGTNEQFFGPGTRLTVL.

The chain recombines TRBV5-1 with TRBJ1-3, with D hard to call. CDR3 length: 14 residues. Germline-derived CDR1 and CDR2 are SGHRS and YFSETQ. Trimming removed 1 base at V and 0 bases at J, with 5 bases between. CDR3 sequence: CASSLYTSGNTIYF. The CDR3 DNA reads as TGCGCCAGCAGCTTGTATACCTCTGGAAACACCATATATTTT.

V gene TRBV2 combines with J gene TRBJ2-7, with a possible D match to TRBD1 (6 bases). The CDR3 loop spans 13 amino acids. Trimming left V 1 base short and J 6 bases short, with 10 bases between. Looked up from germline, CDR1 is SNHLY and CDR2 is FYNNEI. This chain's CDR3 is CASSEVRGSEQYF. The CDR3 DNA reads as TGTGCCAGCAGTGAAGTAAGGGGGAGCGAGCAGTACTTC.

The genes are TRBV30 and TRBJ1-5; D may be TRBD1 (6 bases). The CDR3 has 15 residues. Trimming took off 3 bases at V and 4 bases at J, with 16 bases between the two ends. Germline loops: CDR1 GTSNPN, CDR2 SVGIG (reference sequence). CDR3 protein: CAWSGTGIGNQPQHF. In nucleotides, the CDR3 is TGTGCCTGGAGCGGAACAGGGATTGGGAATCAGCCCCAGCATTTT.

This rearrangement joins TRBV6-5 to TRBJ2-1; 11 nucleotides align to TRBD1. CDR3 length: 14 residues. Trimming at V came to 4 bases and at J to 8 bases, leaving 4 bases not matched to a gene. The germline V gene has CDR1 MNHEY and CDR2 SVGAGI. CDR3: CASSFGTGGYEQFF. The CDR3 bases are TGTGCCAGCAGTTTCGGGACAGGGGGGTATGAGCAGTTCTTC.

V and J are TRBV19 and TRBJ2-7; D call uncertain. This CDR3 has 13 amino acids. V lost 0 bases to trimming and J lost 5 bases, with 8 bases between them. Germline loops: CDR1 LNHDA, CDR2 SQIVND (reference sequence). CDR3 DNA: TGTGCCAGTAGTATAGAGACCGAAAACGAGCAGTACTTC. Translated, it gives CASSIETENEQYF.